The T cell receptor beta chain under discussion was sequenced for a study of T-cell reconstitution after alpha-beta-depleted transplantation in children. In its sample, this clonotype was seen many times. The antigen remains undetermined. The authors prepared the TCRbeta library with unique molecular identifiers. Via MiXCR, TCRdb re-called the PCR reads, giving one row per CDR3 protein. The sample carries under 60,000 distinct CDR3 sequences, 5% to 6.5% recorded once. Overall study results and limits: Reportedly, alpha-beta T cells present about two months post-transplant originated from several hundred expanded clones of graft origin.

V was clipped by 3 bases and J by 6 bases; unmatched bases: 14. The CDR3 spans 16 residues. Germline loops: CDR1 SGDLS, CDR2 YYNGEE. J is TRBJ2-5 and V is TRBV9, with 7 bases aligning to TRBD2. The sample here was PBMCs, mostly from graft donor cells, taken 60 days after TCRalphabeta/CD19-depleted stem cell transplant. The receptor comes from a female patient aged 2 to 10 who had a stem cell transplant for aplastic anemia, so the T cells may come from the graft donor. CDR3: CASSEGIAGLAKTQYF. The CDR3 DNA is TGTGCCAGCAGCGAAGGGATAGCGGGCCTGGCGAAGACCCAGTACTTC.